What follows are 20 T cell receptor beta chains derived from one specimen sequenced in a study of cytomegalovirus exposure and HLA in healthy donors (TCRdb year 2017). Libraries were constructed by the immunoSEQ multiplex PCR assay. A mixture of 60 forward primers for TCR Vbeta segments and 13 reverse primers for TCR Jbeta segments was used in the multiplex PCR. Imported from immuneACCESS, the table was reduced by TCRdb to in-frame sequences with V and J called. These copies leave out some clones; in studies compared against another copy, an unresolved V gene accounts for under half, and the cause of the remainder is not known. The table kept for this sample lists about 170,000 clones. The top ten hold around 0.8% of the sample. The sample comprised PBMCs. The receptors stem from a woman aged 18-29 years in good health and CMV-seropositive.

The chain recombines TRBV2 with TRBJ1-1; tentative D call: TRBD1 (6 bases). CDR1 is SNHLY and CDR2 is FYNNEI in the germline V gene. Trimming cost V 6 bases and J 2 bases, with 13 bases left between them. The CDR3 has 14 residues. CDR3 bases: TGTGCCAGCAGGGAGGGAGGGGGTAACACTGAAGCTTTCTTT. Translated, it gives CASREGGGNTEAFF.

The gene calls are TRBV29-1 and TRBJ1-2, with 9 bases aligning to TRBD1. The CDR3 has 14 residues. CDR1 is SQVTM and CDR2 is ANQGSEA in the germline V gene. Germline trimming cut 6 bases from V and 6 bases from J; bases unmatched to any gene: 11. The CDR3 spells CSVGTQGAWDGYTF. The DNA for the CDR3 is TGCAGCGTGGGGACACAGGGGGCTTGGGATGGCTACACCTTC. The entire variable domain, with the rest obtained from reference TRBV29-1 and TRBJ1-2, is as follows: SAVISQKPSRDICQRGTSLTIQCQVDSQVTMMFWYRQQPGQSLTLIATANQGSEATYESGFVIDKFPISRPNLTFSTLTVSNMSPEDSSIYLCSVGTQGAWDGYTFGSGTRLTVV.

J is TRBJ2-5 and V is TRBV30; 14 bases align to TRBD2. V gave up 5 bases and J gave up 0 bases; unmatched junction bases: 2. Germline lookup yields CDR1 GTSNPN and CDR2 SVGIG (reference sequence). The CDR3 consists of 15 residues. The CDR3 nucleotides are TGTGCCTGGGGGACTAGCGGGGGAGACCAAGAGACCCAGTACTTC. Amino acid sequence: CAWGTSGGDQETQYF.

The chain carries TRBV25-1 and TRBJ1-2; TRBD1 matches 9 bases. Germline V gives CDR1 MGHDK, CDR2 SYGVNS. The CDR3 is made up of 14 amino acids. The trim removed 8 bases at V and 6 bases at J, leaving 10 bases unmatched. CDR3 sequence reads: CASPRGDRADGYTF. CDR3 DNA sequence: TGTGCCAGCCCCCGCGGGGACAGGGCGGATGGCTACACCTTC.

The CDR3 DNA reads TGCGCCAGCAGCCAGTGGGGCACAGTAGATCAGCCCCAGCATTTT. Translation: CASSQWGTVDQPQHF. The chain combines TRBV4-1 with TRBJ1-5; D is possibly TRBD1 (5 bases). V dropped 3 bases and J dropped 5 bases, with 14 bases sitting between them. Germline CDR1 MGHRA, CDR2 YSYEKL. The CDR3 is made up of 15 amino acids.

The chain is built from TRBV30 and TRBJ2-5; tentative D call: TRBD1 (6 bases). The J call may be wrong; the DNA end is better matched by TRBJ2-7. Germline loops: CDR1 GTSNPN, CDR2 SVGIG (reference sequence). The CDR3 length is 14 residues. CDR3 nucleotide sequence: TGTGCCTGGAGTCCGGCAGGGGCTTTCTACGAGCAGTACTTC. This gives the protein CAWSPAGAFYEQYF.

The V call is TRBV9, the J call TRBJ2-3, with 10 bases lining up with TRBD2. In germline, CDR1 is SGDLS, CDR2 YYNGEE. V was clipped by 7 bases and J by 3 bases; unmatched bases: 5. This CDR3 spans 14 amino acids. The CDR3, as DNA: TGTGCCAGCGGAAGCGGGGGGGCAACAGATACGCAGTATTTT. Encoded protein: CASGSGGATDTQYF.

V is TRBV4-3 and J is TRBJ2-7, with TRBD2 identical over 13 bases. This CDR3 spans 15 amino acids. Per germline, CDR1 LGHNA and CDR2 YSLEER. With V trimmed by 3 bases and J by 6 bases, 5 bases remained unmatched. CDR3 sequence: CASSHQRLAGGEQYF. For the CDR3, the DNA is TGCGCCAGCAGCCACCAAAGACTAGCGGGGGGCGAGCAGTACTTC.

The V gene is TRBV27, the J gene TRBJ2-3; D remains unclear. Trimming left V 8 bases short and J 6 bases short, with 6 bases between. CDR3 length: 10 residues. Germline V gives CDR1 MNHEY, CDR2 SMNVEV (reference sequence). The CDR3 loop reads CASSVDTQYF. DNA for the CDR3: TGTGCCAGCTCCGTGGATACGCAGTATTTT.

V gene TRBV7-2 combines with J gene TRBJ2-7; 10 nucleotides line up with TRBD2. The CDR3 contains 15 residues. Germline assignment: CDR1 SGHTA and CDR2 FQGNSA. V dropped 1 base and J dropped 0; count of bases not matched to a gene: 0. CDR3 sequence (DNA): TGTGCCAGCAGCTTAGGACTAGCGGGCTCCTACGAGCAGTACTTC. Its translation is CASSLGLAGSYEQYF.

Here the CDR3 reads CASRTSGLSDTQYF. CDR3 DNA sequence: TGTGCCAGCCGGACTAGCGGGTTATCAGATACGCAGTATTTT. V gene TRBV2 combines with J gene TRBJ2-3; 11 nucleotides align to TRBD2. Germline CDR1 SNHLY, CDR2 FYNNEI. Unmatched junction bases numbered 5, after V lost 8 bases and J lost 4 bases. This CDR3 has 14 amino acids.

The chain recombines TRBV19 with TRBJ1-5, with 8 nucleotides matching TRBD1. The ends lost 5 bases at V and 4 bases at J; junction bases unmatched: 4. CDR1 LNHDA and CDR2 SQIVND come from the germline V gene (reference sequence). This CDR3 has 14 residues. The CDR3 sequence: CASSSDRGNQPQHF. CDR3 sequence (DNA): TGTGCCAGTAGTTCTGACAGGGGTAATCAGCCCCAGCATTTT.

The CDR3 bases are TGTGCCTGGAGTGTAGTTAGGACTCCGGAAGCTTTCTTT. As protein: CAWSVVRTPEAFF. The chain uses TRBV30 and TRBJ1-1; D gene unclear. The V end was cut by 0 bases, the J end by 8 bases, with 13 bases between. CDR1 is GTSNPN, CDR2 SVGIG, per germline (reference sequence). The CDR3 is 13 residues long.

This chain joins TRBV7-2 and TRBJ2-7, with TRBD2 matching over 11 bases. CDR3 length: 15 residues. The germline V gene encodes CDR1 SGHTA and CDR2 FQGNSA. With 5 bases clipped from V and 2 bases from J, the junction kept 5 bases outside the gene matches. CDR3: CASSARTSGPYEQYF. CDR3 bases: TGTGCCAGCAGCGCGAGGACTAGCGGGCCCTACGAGCAGTACTTC. Full variable domain (missing parts from reference TRBV7-2 and TRBJ2-7): GAGVSQSPSNKVTEKGKDVELRCDPISGHTALYWYRQSLGQGLEFLIYFQGNSAPDKSGLPSDRFSAERTGGSVSTLTIQRTQQEDSAVYLCASSARTSGPYEQYFGPGTRLTVT.

The chain is built from TRBV9 and TRBJ1-2, with 7 bases lining up with TRBD1. The CDR3 has 14 residues. V dropped 4 bases and J dropped 3; count of bases not matched to a gene: 6. CDR1 and CDR2 (germline): SGDLS, YYNGEE. Here the CDR3 reads CASSLTTGDYGYTF. CDR3 nucleotides: TGTGCCAGCAGCCTCACCACAGGGGACTATGGCTACACCTTC.

The rearrangement uses TRBV19 and TRBJ2-3; D perhaps matches TRBD1 (6 bases). Germline CDR1 and CDR2: LNHDA and SQIVND (reference sequence). V was trimmed by 5 bases and J by 2 bases, leaving 14 bases between them. The CDR3 runs 15 residues. For the CDR3, the DNA is TGTGCCAGTAGTCTTAGGACAGCCCCCACAGATACGCAGTATTTT. This sequence encodes CASSLRTAPTDTQYF.

This chain joins TRBV7-9 and TRBJ2-1; 12 nucleotides match TRBD2. The CDR3 contains 15 residues. CDR1 is SEHNR, CDR2 FQNEAQ, per germline (reference sequence). V shed 6 bases and J 9 bases; nucleotides not matched to a gene: 9. Written as DNA, the CDR3 is TGTGCCAGCAGGCCAGCCCTAGCGGGAGGGGGTGAGCAGTTCTTC. Encoded protein: CASRPALAGGGEQFF.

J is TRBJ2-5 and V is TRBV7-9; 9 bases fit TRBD1. CDR3 length equals 15 residues. Unmatched junction bases numbered 9, after V lost 5 bases and J lost 5 bases. Germline loops: CDR1 SEHNR, CDR2 FQNEAQ (reference sequence). The CDR3 coding sequence is TGTGCCAGCAGCCGTCCCACAGGGGGCGCGGAGACCCAGTACTTC. It yields the protein CASSRPTGGAETQYF.

The gene calls are TRBV19 and TRBJ2-7, with D unresolved. The CDR3 spans 14 residues. Trimming cost V 3 bases and J 2 bases, with 11 bases left between them. Germline CDR1 reads LNHDA; CDR2 reads SQIVND (reference sequence). The CDR3 reads CASSMRLPPYEQYF. For the CDR3, the DNA is TGTGCCAGTAGTATGAGACTCCCACCCTACGAGCAGTACTTC.

The V gene is TRBV5-1, the J gene TRBJ1-1; D gene uncertain. The CDR3 extends over 17 amino acids. The V gene lost 3 bases and the J gene lost 4 bases, with 22 bases spanning the gap. The germline V gene has CDR1 SGHRS and CDR2 YFSETQ. The CDR3 loop reads CASSSMPYGVAGTEAFF. The CDR3 bases are TGCGCCAGCAGCTCTATGCCGTACGGGGTCGCTGGCACTGAAGCTTTCTTT. The full variable domain, completed using reference TRBV5-1 and TRBJ1-1, is KAGVTQTPRYLIKTRGQQVTLSCSPISGHRSVSWYQQTPGQGLQFLFEYFSETQRNKGNFPGRFSGRQFSNSRSEMNVSTLELGDSALYLCASSSMPYGVAGTEAFFGQGTRLTVV.